A single T cell receptor (beta chain) is shown here with its context. V lost 4 bases, J lost 3 bases, and 10 bases lay in between. The CDR3 is 13 amino acids. Germline values: CDR1 SGHRS, CDR2 YFSETQ. It was cDNA, reverse transcribed from extracted RNA, that served as the sequencing template. TCRdb's table, derived via immunoSEQ multiplex PCR, lists solely in-frame clones and lacks some. The repertoire has approximately 160,000 clones, about 60% of them found once; the top ten carry 14%. The sample originates from a study of CD8+ T cells in alopecia areata. Treatment here: oral pan-JAK inhibitor, 5-10 mg twice daily. Alopecia areata patients had lesional scalp punch biopsies and peripheral blood taken from them.

The rearrangement uses TRBV5-1 and TRBJ1-1; D ambiguous. The sequence was obtained from a human donor with alopecia areata. Sequences were derived from CD4+ T cells sorted from blood, sampled at week 24, from a patient treated with tofacitinib. CDR3 nucleotides: TGCGCCAGCAGCCCTGGGGATTACACTGAAGCTTTCTTT. Translated, it gives CASSPGDYTEAFF.